This TCR beta chain was profiled in a study of cytomegalovirus exposure and HLA in healthy donors. Study-level information: Across 350 to 500 genotyped donors, just over 80% landed in the Caucasian-associated ancestry cluster. Whole-study results and caveats: Researchers reported in a later analysis that a missense DCLRE1C variant was tied to TCR beta V- and J-gene trimming.

With 4 bases clipped from V and 11 bases from J, the junction kept 3 bases outside the gene matches. Germline values: CDR1 MNHNS, CDR2 SASEGT. The CDR3 contains 12 residues. This clone was detected only a few times. Antigen unknown. Primers included in the PCR were 60 Vbeta and 13 Jbeta primers. TCRdb keeps only in-frame clones here, not all; method: immunoSEQ multiplex PCR. The table shows 35,000 to 50,000 clones, with around 65% occurring only once. The sequencing input was PBMCs. This rearrangement joins TRBV6-1 to TRBJ2-1, with 9 positions matching TRBD2. The clonotype comes from a human donor in good health. CDR3 in amino acids: CASSALAGKQFF. CDR3 DNA: TGTGCCAGCAGTGCACTAGCGGGTAAGCAGTTCTTC.